The present T cell receptor (beta chain) was sequenced within a study of T cell repertoires in cytomegalovirus infection. Overall study: A matching HLA type, together with CMV infection, was signaled by public TCR beta signatures.

Notes on the study in general: CMV carriers with the relevant HLA were identified by cumulative public TCR beta family frequency.

TCRdb independently ran MiXCR on the reads; one entry per CDR3 protein. The sample lists around 550,000 distinct CDR3 sequences; roughly 29% were seen once. Remarks on this clonotype: Its antigen is unidentified.

CDR1 is SNHLY and CDR2 is FYNNEI in the germline V gene. Trimming removed 2 bases from V and 3 bases from J, with 11 bases in between. The CDR3 spans 15 residues. The TCR was taken from a human donor in good health (CMV status not recorded). Some clones in this sample may be carry-over from other donors' samples. V and J are TRBV2 and TRBJ1-5; weak D call: TRBD1 (5 bases). Sequenced input: PBMCs. CDR3 sequence: CASSERRGPNQPQHF. The CDR3 DNA reads as TGTGCCAGCAGTGAAAGGAGGGGCCCCAATCAGCCCCAGCATTTT.